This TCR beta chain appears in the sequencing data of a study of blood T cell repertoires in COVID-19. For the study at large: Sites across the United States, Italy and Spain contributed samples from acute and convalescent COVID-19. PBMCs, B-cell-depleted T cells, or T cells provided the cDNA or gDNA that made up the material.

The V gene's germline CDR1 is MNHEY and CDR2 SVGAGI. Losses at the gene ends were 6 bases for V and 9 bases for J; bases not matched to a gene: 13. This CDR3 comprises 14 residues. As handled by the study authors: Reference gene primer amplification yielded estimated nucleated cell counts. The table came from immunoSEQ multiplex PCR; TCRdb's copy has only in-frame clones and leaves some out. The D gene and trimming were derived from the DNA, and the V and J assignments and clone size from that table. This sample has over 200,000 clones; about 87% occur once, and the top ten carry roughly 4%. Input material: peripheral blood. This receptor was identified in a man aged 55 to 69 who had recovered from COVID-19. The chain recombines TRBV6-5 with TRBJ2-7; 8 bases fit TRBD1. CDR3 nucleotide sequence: TGTGCCAGCAGCGACTTTCAGGGGGCGCGGGGGCAGTACTTC. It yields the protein CASSDFQGARGQYF.